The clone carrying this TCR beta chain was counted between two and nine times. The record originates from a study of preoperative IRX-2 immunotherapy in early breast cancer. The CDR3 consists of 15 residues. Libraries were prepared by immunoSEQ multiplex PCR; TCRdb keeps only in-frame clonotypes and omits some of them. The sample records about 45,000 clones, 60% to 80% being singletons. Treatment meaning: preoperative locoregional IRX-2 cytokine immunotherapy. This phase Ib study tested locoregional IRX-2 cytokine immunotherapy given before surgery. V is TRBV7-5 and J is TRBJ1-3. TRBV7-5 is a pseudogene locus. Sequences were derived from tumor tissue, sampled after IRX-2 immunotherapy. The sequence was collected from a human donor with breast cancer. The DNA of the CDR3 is TGTGCCAGCAGCTTGGGTCCCTCCCTGGGAAACACCATATATTTT. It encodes CASSLGPSLGNTIYF.